This T cell receptor (beta chain) was profiled in a study of shared clonotypes between healthy human individuals. About the study: CD4 naive and CD4 memory each took three plates per donor, while CD8 naive took two and CD8 memory one.

The study enrolled healthy HIV-negative adults without recent acute infections or vaccinations as donors. J lost 4 bases, V lost 2 bases, and 7 bases had no gene match. The CDR3 runs 16 residues. Looked up from germline, CDR1 is SGHTA and CDR2 is FQGNSA. Measured with immunoSEQ multiplex PCR; TCRdb has only the in-frame clones, and not every one. The data contain millions of clones, approximately 90% of them singletons. The sample was naive CD4+ T cells sorted from blood. Specified subset: CD45RA+ positively selected. The TCR sequence derives from a young man in good health. The chain combines TRBV7-2 with TRBJ2-7; 11 nucleotides match TRBD2. The CDR3 reads CASSLRVAGGPYEQYF. The CDR3 DNA reads as TGTGCCAGCAGCTTACGAGTAGCGGGAGGGCCTTACGAGCAGTACTTC.